A selection of T cell receptor beta chains follows, all from one sample in a study of vaccination effects on CD4 cells after COVID-19. Using immunoSEQ multiplex PCR, the repertoire was profiled, and TCRdb retains in-frame clones only, with some absent. The sample has 55,000 to 90,000 clones; under 85% are singletons. Their antigens remain unidentified. The source was CD4+ T cells from PBMCs cultured with HIV peptides, collected before COVID-19 vaccination. The receptors were sampled from a human donor who had a prior SARS-CoV-2 infection. Both conserved end residues are part of each CDR3. The D gene is left open where the match is weak. Clone size, where shown, is once, few, many, or a class for clones that have expanded.

clone_size j_call cdr3_length v_call d_call cdr3_nt cdr3_aa
once TRBJ2-7 13 TRBV6-6 . TGTGCCAGCAGTGCCGCGACAGCGATCGAGCAGTACTTC CASSAATAIEQYF
. TRBJ2-3 14 TRBV5-4 . TGTGCCAGCAACGTACAGGAAACCACAGATACGCAGTATTTT CASNVQETTDTQYF
. TRBJ2-7 13 TRBV11-3 . TGTGCCAGCAGCCGACTCCGGGACGGCGAGCAGTACTTC CASSRLRDGEQYF
few TRBJ2-5 13 TRBV30 TRBD2 TGTGCCTGGAGTGTACGCGGGAGGGAGACCCAGTACTTC CAWSVRGRETQYF
few TRBJ1-2 12 TRBV28 . TGTGCCAGCAGACTACAGGGCTATGGCTACACCTTC CASRLQGYGYTF
. TRBJ1-6 14 TRBV7-8 . TGTGCCAGCAGCTACCTCCGCATGTCTCCGGCCCTCCACTTT CASSYLRMSPALHF
few TRBJ2-1 12 TRBV7-9 . TGTGCCAGCAGCTTCGATTTTTCGGCACAGTTCTTC CASSFDFSAQFF
. TRBJ1-3 17 TRBV5-1 . TGCGCCAGCAGCGTAACCGGGACCGCGGCCTCTGGAAACACCATATATTTT CASSVTGTAASGNTIYF
. TRBJ2-1 18 TRBV11-3 TRBD1 TGTGCCAGCAGCTTAGAGGCAACAGGGGAAGGCTACTACAATGAGCAGTTCTTC CASSLEATGEGYYNEQFF
. TRBJ2-2 16 TRBV29-1 . TGCAGCGTTGAAGATCTTAAGGAGAGATACACCGGGGAGCTGTTTTTT CSVEDLKERYTGELFF
. TRBJ2-3 14 TRBV5-1 . TGCGCCAGCAGCTTGGGGCAGAGCACAGATACGCAGTATTTT CASSLGQSTDTQYF
. TRBJ2-5 13 TRBV7-3 . TGTGCCAGCAGCCTTGACCGAGGAGAGACCCAGTACTTC CASSLDRGETQYF
. TRBJ2-2 16 TRBV4-2 TRBD2 TGTGCCAGCAGCCAAGGACTAGCGGGAGTCACCGGGGAGCTGTTTTTT CASSQGLAGVTGELFF
. TRBJ2-7 12 TRBV2 . TGTGCCAGCAGTGACGAAACCTACGAGCAGTACTTC CASSDETYEQYF
. TRBJ1-1 18 TRBV7-2 . TGTGCCAGCAGCTTTAGGAGAGGGGCAGCGCGGAGGTCCCCTGAAGCTTTCTTT CASSFRRGAARRSPEAFF
. TRBJ2-1 15 TRBV10-3 TRBD2 TGTGCCATCAGTGGGGTAGCGGGACTCTACAATGAGCAGTTCTTC CAISGVAGLYNEQFF
. TRBJ2-7 13 TRBV13 . TGTGCCAGCAGCTTAGCTTTTAGGGACGAGCAGTACTTC CASSLAFRDEQYF
. TRBJ1-1 16 TRBV6-5 TRBD1 TGTGCCAGCAGTTACTCTTGGGACAGGGGTGTCACTGAAGCTTTCTTT CASSYSWDRGVTEAFF
many TRBJ2-6 16 TRBV5-4 TRBD1 TGTGCCAGCACCCGGACAGGGAATTCTGGGGCCAACGTCCTGACTTTC CASTRTGNSGANVLTF
. TRBJ2-1 14 TRBV5-4 . TGTGCCAGCAGCCCCAGGCCCAGCTACAATGAGCAGTTCTTC CASSPRPSYNEQFF
. TRBJ2-1 16 TRBV5-1 TRBD1 TGCGCCAGCATCCAATCTCCGGGACAGGGCTTCGATGAGCAGTTCTTC CASIQSPGQGFDEQFF
once TRBJ2-3 16 TRBV5-1 TRBD2 TGCGCCAGCAGCGCCCTCGGGAGGGCGGGTGGAGATACGCAGTATTTT CASSALGRAGGDTQYF
few TRBJ2-2 11 TRBV5-1 . TGCGCCAGCAGGAGAAGCGGGGAGCTGTTTTTT CASRRSGELFF
. TRBJ1-1 12 TRBV6-5 . TGTGCCAGCAGGGGCTGGGAAGCTGAAGCTTTCTTT CASRGWEAEAFF
. TRBJ2-1 13 TRBV12-3/TRBV12-4 TRBD2 TGTGCCAGCAAGGGCGGGAGGGGCGGTGAGCAGTTCTTC CASKGGRGGEQFF
. TRBJ1-6 15 TRBV18 . TGTGCCAGCTCACTCCAGTCCCCTAACGGTTCACCCCTCCACTTT CASSLQSPNGSPLHF
. TRBJ2-7 13 TRBV21-1 . TGTGCCAGCAGCACACAACAGGGAGTCGAGCAGTACTTC CASSTQQGVEQYF
. TRBJ2-7 12 TRBV25-1 . TGTGCCAGCAGTGAAGATCGGCGGGAGCAGTACTTC CASSEDRREQYF
. TRBJ2-3 16 TRBV7-3 . TGTGCCAGCAGCTTACTTGGGGGGGCCGGGATAGATACGCAGTATTTT CASSLLGGAGIDTQYF
. TRBJ2-5 14 TRBV5-6 TRBD2 TGTGCCAGCAGCTTGCAAGCGGGGGGGGAGACCCAGTACTTC CASSLQAGGETQYF
. TRBJ2-5 16 TRBV20-1 TRBD1 TGCAGTGCTAGTCGGAGGACAGGGGCGGTGGGAGAGACCCAGTACTTC CSASRRTGAVGETQYF
few TRBJ1-6 16 TRBV6-1 . TGTGCCAGCAGTGAACAGCCGGGGCTGTCCTCATCACCCCTCCACTTT CASSEQPGLSSSPLHF
. TRBJ2-3 14 TRBV3-1/TRBV3-2 . TGTGCCAGCAGCCAAGGCTCAGGCACAGATACGCAGTATTTT CASSQGSGTDTQYF
. TRBJ2-5 14 TRBV24-1 . TGTGCCACCAGTGACAACAGGGGGGGGGAGACCCAGTACTTC CATSDNRGGETQYF
few TRBJ1-4 14 TRBV7-2 TRBD1 TGTGCCAGCAGCCGGGGACAGGGAGGTGAAAAACTGTTTTTT CASSRGQGGEKLFF
. TRBJ2-2 14 TRBV5-1 . TGCGCCAGCAGCTCCAATGTGGGCACCGGGGAGCTGTTTTTT CASSSNVGTGELFF
. TRBJ2-3 13 TRBV7-2 . TGTGCCAGCAGCCGACCGGGGGTTGATACGCAGTATTTT CASSRPGVDTQYF
. TRBJ2-7 10 TRBV2 . TGTGCCAGCAGAGACTACGAGCAGTACTTC CASRDYEQYF
. TRBJ2-3 17 TRBV23-1 TRBD2 TGCGCCAGCAGTCAGCACAGGGACTCAATAGCGGGGGATACGCAGTATTTT CASSQHRDSIAGDTQYF
once TRBJ1-5 15 TRBV5-1 . TGCGCCAGCAGCTTGGAAGCAGGGAGGAATCAGCCCCAGCATTTT CASSLEAGRNQPQHF
. TRBJ2-2 14 TRBV5-1 . TGCGCCAGCAGCTTTAAGGGGGACACCGGGGAGCTGTTTTTT CASSFKGDTGELFF
once TRBJ1-1 12 TRBV11-2 . TGTGCCAGCAGAAGAGGGGGAACTGAAGCTTTCTTT CASRRGGTEAFF
few TRBJ2-2 18 TRBV27 . TGTGCCAGCAGTTTTAAGGGGATACGCACAGGGAACACCGGGGAGCTGTTTTTT CASSFKGIRTGNTGELFF
. TRBJ1-1 15 TRBV19 . TGTGCCAGTAGCGGAAACAGGGCCGTGAACACTGAAGCTTTCTTT CASSGNRAVNTEAFF
. TRBJ2-7 15 TRBV4-3 TRBD2 TGCGCCAGCAGCCAAGGTAGCGGGAGTACCTACGAGCAGTACTTC CASSQGSGSTYEQYF
. TRBJ1-5 14 TRBV23-1 . TGCGCCAGCAGTCATAGGCAGGGGACTCAGCCCCAGCATTTT CASSHRQGTQPQHF
few TRBJ2-3 11 TRBV5-1 . TGCGCCAGCAGACACACAGATACGCAGTATTTT CASRHTDTQYF
once TRBJ1-1 15 TRBV5-8 . TGTGCCAGCTACCCGGGAGGGCTTGGCGACACTGAAGCTTTCTTT CASYPGGLGDTEAFF
. TRBJ2-5 11 TRBV5-6 . TGTGCCAGCAGCTTAATGGGGACCCAGTACTTC CASSLMGTQYF
. TRBJ2-5 13 TRBV6-2/TRBV6-3 . TGTGCCAGCAGTTACACTCTAAAAGAGACCCAGTACTTC CASSYTLKETQYF
. TRBJ2-1 16 TRBV5-1 . TGCGCCAGCAGCTTGGGTATCAGGGACCTATACAATGAGCAGTTCTTC CASSLGIRDLYNEQFF
. TRBJ1-1 12 TRBV2 . TGTGCCAGCAACTACGGAAACCTTGAAGCTTTCTTT CASNYGNLEAFF
. TRBJ2-3 18 TRBV7-9 TRBD2 TGTGCCAGCAGCTTAAGAGCGGGAGGGCCTATGGGCACAGATACGCAGTATTTT CASSLRAGGPMGTDTQYF